Detailed here is one T cell receptor beta chain. The table lists this clonotype with many counts. Its antigen remains undetermined. Per-base quality was not reported, and no clone a single base away is much larger than it. This entry comes from a study of blood T cells in healthy people across ages (dated by TCRdb to between 2014 and 2017). In terms of the full investigation: In model experiments, template switching captured roughly one uniquely barcoded TCR beta cDNA molecule for every two T cells. The study analyzed two additional independent replicas of 1 million unique cDNA reads from the same blood draw for two donors, one aged 18 to 30 and one aged 80 or older. To avoid experimental bias, donors of different ages were spread randomly across the sequencing lanes. Donors were grouped into four age groups: young (average approximately 15 years), middle-aged (approximately 41), aged (roughly 67) and long-lived (about 89). Age-related changes in TCR beta repertoire diversity were measured in the study by deep sequencing normalized with unique cDNA molecular identifiers. The paper's findings and limits, for the study overall: Observed TCR beta diversity per million T cells fell roughly linearly with age, and a significant reduction was already apparent by age about 43. Because donor CMV infection status was unknown, age-related changes in expanded clonotypes were potentially confounded. The long-lived group showed more naive CD4+ T cells, fewer expanded clones and increased TCR diversity than the aged group, suggesting age selection. Estimates of total diversity based on one million sequenced T cells were regarded as lower bounds and as underestimates. Conclusive comparison of naive and antigen-experienced compartments was prevented by the profiling of bulk unsorted PBMCs. The percentage of naive T cells measured by flow cytometry correlated strongly with observed TCR beta diversity.

The junction carries 20 bases between V and J, which are trimmed by 6 bases and 8 bases respectively. The CDR3 has 15 amino acids, counting the end cysteine and phenylalanine. The retained sequence is limited to the CDR3, 45 bases, with the frame set at the first base. Donors were a few dozen systemically healthy Caucasian individuals from Russia aged roughly 6 to 100 years. Approximately 10 milliliters of peripheral blood were collected from each donor into EDTA-treated Vacutainer tubes. Ficoll-Paque density-gradient centrifugation was used to isolate PBMCs, with at least 7 million obtained per sample. Total RNA, at least 6 micrograms per sample, was extracted from PBMCs with Trizol reagent. For every donor, an aliquot of PBMCs went through flow cytometry to measure the percentages of naive CD45RAhigh/CD27high T cells. The library came from 5' RACE. TCRdb names Illumina HiSeq 2500 as the instrument used. A second roughly 7 to 12 cycle PCR used a sample-barcoded 5' primer and a J-beta primer mix. A unique molecular identifier was introduced onto each TCR beta cDNA molecule by a template-switch 5' adaptor carrying 12 random nucleotides. At least 3 million CDR3-containing paired-end reads were obtained from each sample. All of the RNA was converted into first-strand cDNA using the Mint cDNA synthesis kit, with a TRBC-specific oligonucleotide serving as the primer. After uracil-DNA glycosylase treatment, a first 18-cycle PCR used universal primers M1SS and BC2_uni_R on all cDNA. From the authors' description of their analysis: For normalization, 1 million high-quality reads were randomly selected from each sample, with every read carrying a distinct molecular identifier. Reads with shared molecular identifiers were discarded instead of being binned into consensus sequences. MiTCR, set to a Q25 quality threshold and the strictest error-elimination algorithm, was used for CDR3 identification, clonotype clustering and error correction. Lower-bound total TCR beta diversity was estimated with a nonparametric unseen species model using Euler transformation. Using fastp trimming at Q25 and MiXCR clonotype assembly, TCRdb reanalyzed the public sequencing data and kept in-frame beta chains. Each entry is one CDR3 protein sequence, shown with its most common DNA and genes. The V and J calls and clone size are TCRdb's, not the authors'. Present in this sample are hundreds of thousands of distinct CDR3 sequences, approximately 29% of which were seen just once. The ten largest make up roughly 14% of the sample.

The chain is made from TRBV12-3 or TRBV12-4 and TRBJ2-1, and possibly TRBD1, on 5 matching bases. The sequencing sample was made of blood. This TCR derives from an elderly woman in good health. Donor details come from another sample of the same person, matched by shared clones. The sequenced DNA is TGTGCCAGCAGCCAAAGCCCCCTACAGGCTTATGAGCAGTTCTTC. This is translated as CASSQSPLQAYEQFF.